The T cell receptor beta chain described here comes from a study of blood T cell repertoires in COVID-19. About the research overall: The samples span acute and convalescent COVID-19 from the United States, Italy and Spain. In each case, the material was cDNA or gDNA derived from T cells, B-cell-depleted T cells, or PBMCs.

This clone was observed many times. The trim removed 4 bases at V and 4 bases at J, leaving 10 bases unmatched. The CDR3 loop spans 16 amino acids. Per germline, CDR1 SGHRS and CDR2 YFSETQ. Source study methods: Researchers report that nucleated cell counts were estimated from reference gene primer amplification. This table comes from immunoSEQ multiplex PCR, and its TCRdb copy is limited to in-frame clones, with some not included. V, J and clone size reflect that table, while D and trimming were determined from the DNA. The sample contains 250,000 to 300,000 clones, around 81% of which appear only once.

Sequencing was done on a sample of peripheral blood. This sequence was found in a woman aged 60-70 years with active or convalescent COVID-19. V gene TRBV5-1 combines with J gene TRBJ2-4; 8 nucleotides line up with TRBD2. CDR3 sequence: CASSREGTAQKNIQYF. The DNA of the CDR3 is TGCGCCAGCAGCCGGGAGGGGACTGCCCAGAAAAACATTCAGTACTTC.